This is a list of T cell receptor beta chains from one sample in a study of CD8+ T cells in alopecia areata. Measured with immunoSEQ multiplex PCR; TCRdb has only the in-frame clones, and not every one. The sample includes about 180,000 clones, about 67% seen only once; the top ten take about an eighth. The sample consisted of CD8+ T cells sorted from blood, taken at week 0. These receptor sequences come from a human donor with alopecia areata. Each CDR3 is given with its conserved first and last residue. Each record gives: D gene, V gene, clone size, J gene, CDR3 DNA, CDR3 protein. A D gene is named only where the DNA matches it firmly. The size entry is marked missing in some rows and otherwise reads once, few, many or a size class.

TRBD1,TRBV13,NA,TRBJ1-2,TGTGCCAGCAGCTCGCAGGGGGGCGTCTATGGCTACACCTTC,CASSSQGGVYGYTF
NA,TRBV20-1,few,TRBJ2-7,TGCAGTGCTAGGCTGTCCTACGAGCAGTACTTC,CSARLSYEQYF
NA,TRBV15,NA,TRBJ2-3,TGTGCCACCCAGACGAGAGGCGCAGATACGCAGTATTTT,CATQTRGADTQYF
NA,TRBV27,NA,TRBJ2-7,TGTGCCAGCAGTTTATCGGCCAAGGGGCTCGAGCAGTACTTC,CASSLSAKGLEQYF
NA,TRBV19,NA,TRBJ2-6,TGTGCCAGTAGTATATGGGACTCTGGGGCCAACGTCCTGACTTTC,CASSIWDSGANVLTF
TRBD1,TRBV18,NA,TRBJ1-5,TGTGCCAGCTCACCTGGGACAGGACCAAATCAGCCCCAGCATTTT,CASSPGTGPNQPQHF
NA,TRBV5-6,NA,TRBJ1-1,TGTGCCAGCAGCTCCGGACCGAACACTGAAGCTTTCTTT,CASSSGPNTEAFF
NA,TRBV4-2,NA,TRBJ2-1,TGTGCCAGCAGCCAAGATTACCCAAACGACTACAATGAGCAGTTCTTC,CASSQDYPNDYNEQFF
NA,TRBV27,NA,TRBJ2-3,TGTGCCAGCAGTTTATCGCTGATTACTAGCACAGATACGCAGTATTTT,CASSLSLITSTDTQYF
NA,TRBV4-1,NA,TRBJ1-6,TGCGCCAGCAGCCAGGAGCAGGTCTATAATTCACCCCTCCACTTT,CASSQEQVYNSPLHF
TRBD1,TRBV29-1,few,TRBJ1-2,TGCAGCGTTGAGGCCCTCACAGACAGGGCATCCTTTTGGGGCTACACCTTC,CSVEALTDRASFWGYTF
NA,TRBV4-1,NA,TRBJ1-1,TGCGCCAGCAGCCCCCGGGTCCAGCGGACTGAAGCTTTCTTT,CASSPRVQRTEAFF
TRBD1,TRBV4-1,NA,TRBJ1-5,TGCGCCAGCAGCCTAGGGACAGTTAGCAATCAGCCCCAGCATTTT,CASSLGTVSNQPQHF
NA,TRBV29-1,NA,TRBJ2-5,TGCAGCGTTGTCCCGGAAGAGACCCAGTACTTC,CSVVPEETQYF
TRBD1,TRBV13,NA,TRBJ2-5,TGTGCCAGCAGCCTCCGCCGGACAGGGGATGAGGAGACCCAGTACTTC,CASSLRRTGDEETQYF
NA,TRBV11-2,NA,TRBJ2-1,TGTGCCAGCAGCCCCCCGAGCCCGGGGAATGAGCAGTTCTTC,CASSPPSPGNEQFF
TRBD2,TRBV15,once,TRBJ2-1,TGTGCCACCAGCATCGGGACTAGTAGGTATGAGCAGTTCTTC,CATSIGTSRYEQFF
TRBD1,TRBV29-1,NA,TRBJ1-3,TGCAGCGTTGAAGATCGGACAGGGGGTGTTGGAAACACCATATATTTT,CSVEDRTGGVGNTIYF
NA,TRBV28,once,TRBJ1-6,TGTGCCAGCAGCCCGAGGACGGGGATTAATTCACCCCTCCACTTT,CASSPRTGINSPLHF
NA,TRBV30,NA,TRBJ2-2,TGTGCCTGGAGAAAACAGGGAACCGGGGAGCTGTTTTTT,CAWRKQGTGELFF
NA,TRBV5-1,NA,TRBJ2-5,TGCGCCAGCAGATGGGCAGGGGGGAACCAAGAGACCCAGTACTTC,CASRWAGGNQETQYF
NA,TRBV30,NA,TRBJ1-2,TGTGCCTGGAGTGCGGGGATTAACTATGGCTACACCTTC,CAWSAGINYGYTF
NA,TRBV30,NA,TRBJ2-7,TGTGCCTGGAGTGTTGCAGCCTCCTACGAGCAGTACTTC,CAWSVAASYEQYF
NA,TRBV6-5,few,TRBJ2-7,TGTGCCAGCAGTTACTCGAATCGGGGTTACGAGCAGTACTTC,CASSYSNRGYEQYF
NA,TRBV7-8,NA,TRBJ2-7,TGTGCCAGCAGTTTACAGGGAGCCAACTACGAGCAGTACTTC,CASSLQGANYEQYF
NA,TRBV15,NA,TRBJ2-4,TGTGCCACCAGCAGAGTATCGGGGGAAAACATTCAGTACTTC,CATSRVSGENIQYF
TRBD1,TRBV7-9,NA,TRBJ1-1,TGTGCCAGCAGCTCTACAGGGGGCCCGAACACTGAAGCTTTCTTT,CASSSTGGPNTEAFF
NA,TRBV5-6,NA,TRBJ2-7,TGTGCCAGCAGCTCCGGGGCCTCCTACGAGCAGTACTTC,CASSSGASYEQYF
NA,TRBV2,medium-sized,TRBJ2-3,TGTGCCAGCAGACCTCGACAGGTGGATACGCAGTATTTT,CASRPRQVDTQYF
NA,TRBV2,once,TRBJ2-1,TGTGCCAGCCTCCTAAGGAGGCAGTTCTTC,CASLLRRQFF
TRBD1,TRBV11-3,NA,TRBJ1-2,TGTGCCAGCAGCTTAGTGGGACAGGTCTATGGCTACACCTTC,CASSLVGQVYGYTF
NA,TRBV10-2,NA,TRBJ2-3,TGCGCCAGCAGTTCGTTCAGGGCCTCAGTTAGCACAGATACGCAGTATTTT,CASSSFRASVSTDTQYF
NA,TRBV9,NA,TRBJ1-5,TGTGCCAGCAGCGTTGGAGGTAGCAATCAGCCCCAGCATTTT,CASSVGGSNQPQHF
NA,TRBV6-5,NA,TRBJ2-7,TGTGCCAGCAGTTACCGGGGGGAGCAGTACTTC,CASSYRGEQYF
TRBD2,TRBV29-1,few,TRBJ2-3,TGCAGCGTTGAGGGGGGGTCAGGGAGCACAGATACGCAGTATTTT,CSVEGGSGSTDTQYF
TRBD1,TRBV29-1,NA,TRBJ2-7,TGCAGCGTCCTCAGGGGGAACGAGCAGTACTTC,CSVLRGNEQYF
TRBD1,TRBV29-1,NA,TRBJ2-2,TGCAGCGTAGGACAGGGCACCGGGGAGCTGTTTTTT,CSVGQGTGELFF
TRBD2,TRBV27,NA,TRBJ2-7,TGTGCCAGCAGTTTATCGGGGAGGGACGAGCAGTACTTC,CASSLSGRDEQYF
NA,TRBV27,NA,TRBJ2-5,TGTGCCAGCAGAATGACAGGCCAAGAGACCCAGTACTTC,CASRMTGQETQYF
TRBD1,TRBV13,NA,TRBJ1-5,TGTGCCAGCAGCTTTGGACAGGGCAATCAACCCCAGCATTTT,CASSFGQGNQPQHF
TRBD2,TRBV27,NA,TRBJ2-4,TGTGCCAGCAGTTTATGGGGGGGAGACATTCAGTACTTC,CASSLWGGDIQYF
TRBD1,TRBV4-2,NA,TRBJ1-2,TGTGCCAGCAGCCAAGGAACAGGGGAAAGCTATGGCTACACCTTC,CASSQGTGESYGYTF
NA,TRBV9,NA,TRBJ2-2,TGTGCCAGCAGCGTAGATACCGGGGAGCTGTTTTTT,CASSVDTGELFF
TRBD1,TRBV11-2,NA,TRBJ2-7,TGTGCCAGCAGCTTATCCCGGACAGGGTACTACGAGCAGTACTTC,CASSLSRTGYYEQYF
NA,TRBV6-5,few,TRBJ2-4,TGTGCCAGCAGTCGAGAGGGGGGCAAAAACATTCAGTACTTC,CASSREGGKNIQYF
NA,TRBV19,NA,TRBJ1-5,TGTGCCAGTAATACAGGAAGTTATCAGCCCCAGCATTTT,CASNTGSYQPQHF
NA,TRBV27,NA,TRBJ2-7,TGTGCCAGCAGTTTTGGGCAGGGGCACGCCGAGCAGTACTTC,CASSFGQGHAEQYF
NA,TRBV9,once,TRBJ1-2,TGTGCCAGCAGCGTAGGTACAGGGATGAACTATGGCTACACCTTC,CASSVGTGMNYGYTF
NA,TRBV11-2,NA,TRBJ1-2,TGTGCCAGCAGCTTAGGTCGAGGCTACACCTTC,CASSLGRGYTF
NA,TRBV6-5,NA,TRBJ1-2,TGTGCCAGCAGCGGATTATTGGGTGGCTACACCTTC,CASSGLLGGYTF
NA,TRBV19,NA,TRBJ2-7,TGTGCCAGTAATGCAGGGCTCTCCTACGAGCAGTACTTC,CASNAGLSYEQYF
TRBD1,TRBV9,NA,TRBJ1-6,TGTGCCAGCAGCTCTCCGGGACAGGGTGATTCACCCCTCCACTTT,CASSSPGQGDSPLHF